Presented here are 18 T cell receptor beta chains from one specimen sequenced in a study of regulatory T cells in long-lasting Graves disease. Time point specified: persistent/refractory GD, antithyroid drugs over 5 years with positive TRAb. PBMCs provided the RNA from which the TCR library was made. The TCR beta library used iRepertoire HTBI primers with Arm-PCR amplification of CDR3. Each CDR3 protein gets one entry after TCRdb re-called the multiplex PCR reads with MiXCR. The table has over 650,000 distinct CDR3 sequences, about 32% seen once; the top ten hold about 42%. The sequencing used peripheral blood mononuclear cells (PBMCs), collected when the disease was refractory, from a patient treated with antithyroid drugs. These receptor sequences come from a female donor with Graves disease.

This chain joins TRBV5-1 and TRBJ2-2; 8 bases are shared with TRBD1. The CDR3 loop spans 14 amino acids. Looked up from germline, CDR1 is SGHRS and CDR2 is YFSETQ. After removal of 3 bases from V and 6 bases from J, the junction contained 4 bases not matched to a gene. CDR3 bases: TGCGCCAGCAGCTCGACAGGGGTAGCCGGGGAGCTGTTTTTT. Translation: CASSSTGVAGELFF. The whole variable domain, remainder taken from reference TRBV5-1 and TRBJ2-2, is KAGVTQTPRYLIKTRGQQVTLSCSPISGHRSVSWYQQTPGQGLQFLFEYFSETQRNKGNFPGRFSGRQFSNSRSEMNVSTLELGDSALYLCASSSTGVAGELFFGEGSRLTVL.

This clonotype was detected ten times or more. The rearrangement links TRBV6-5 to TRBJ2-7, with 7 bases fitting TRBD2. In germline, CDR1 is MNHEY, CDR2 SVGAGI. The CDR3 is made up of 13 amino acids. Trimming removed 2 bases from V and 3 bases from J; junction bases left unmatched: 1. The CDR3 DNA reads as TGTGCCAGCAGTTACATAGCGGGCTACGAGCAGTACTTC. Its translation: CASSYIAGYEQYF.

As regards this clonotype: Its ends do not fully match the called genes, so a read error is possible. The CDR3 DNA reads as TGTGCCAGCAGCGTAGGAGCCCAGGGGAATGGAAAACTGTTTTTT. Translated, it gives CASSVGAQGNGKLFF. J is TRBJ1-4 and V is TRBV9; D might be TRBD1 (6 bases). This CDR3 contains 15 residues. Looked up from germline, CDR1 is SGDLS and CDR2 is YYNGEE.

V gene TRBV30 combines with J gene TRBJ1-4, with D possibly being TRBD1 (5 bases). This CDR3 region has 15 residues. V gave up 1 base and J gave up 13 bases, with 22 bases separating them. Germline V gives CDR1 GTSNPN, CDR2 SVGIG (reference sequence). CDR3 in DNA: TGTGCCTGGAGTGCTCCCCCATTCGGGGGAGGAGGACTGTTTTTT. It yields the protein CAWSAPPFGGGGLFF. Full variable domain (outside the CDR3, taken from reference TRBV30 and TRBJ1-4): SQTIHQWPATLVQPVGSPLSLECTVEGTSNPNLYWYRQAAGRGLQLLFYSVGIGQISSEVPQNLSASRPQDRQFILSSKKLLLSDSGFYLCAWSAPPFGGGGLFFGSGTQLSVL.

The chain uses TRBV15 and TRBJ1-2; D gene uncertain. V was shortened by 0 bases and J by 2 bases, with 7 bases between the two germline ends. CDR1 is LNHNV, CDR2 YYDKDF, per germline (reference sequence). The CDR3 spans 14 residues. The chain's CDR3 is CATSRDQFNYGYTF. CDR3 sequence (DNA): TGTGCCACCAGCAGAGATCAATTCAACTATGGCTACACCTTC.

About this clonotype: One end of the junction varies from germline; a read error may be responsible. This chain connects TRBV12-3 or TRBV12-4 to TRBJ2-7; tentative D call: TRBD1 (5 bases). The CDR3 runs to 14 residues. The CDR3 region is CAGSLVGVEAEQYF. The DNA for the CDR3 is TGTGCCGGCAGTTTAGTAGGGGTTGAAGCCGAGCAGTACTTC.

This clonotype occurred once. The chain combines TRBV30 with TRBJ1-1; possible D gene TRBD1, 5 bases. Germline CDR1 is GTSNPN and CDR2 is SVGIG (reference sequence). The CDR3 is 14 amino acids. Trimming removed 4 bases from V and 5 bases from J, with 17 bases in between. The CDR3 nucleotides read TGTGCCTGGAACGCGGGACTCCACGGGACTGAAGCTTTCTTT. Its protein product is CAWNAGLHGTEAFF.

This clonotype showed up just a few times. V usage is TRBV5-1 and J usage is TRBJ1-5; possible D gene TRBD1, 5 bases. Germline values: CDR1 SGHRS, CDR2 YFSETQ. The CDR3 is made up of 15 amino acids. The germline V and J ends were trimmed by 0 bases and 6 bases, with 13 bases remaining between them. Here the CDR3 reads CASSLDGAGIQPQHF. The CDR3 coding sequence is TGCGCCAGCAGCTTGGACGGGGCGGGTATTCAGCCCCAGCATTTT.

This clonotype turned up a few times. The J gene is TRBJ2-2, the V gene TRBV9, with D unclear. The germline gives CDR1 SGDLS, CDR2 YYNGEE. Trimming stripped 0 bases from V and 4 bases from J, with 10 bases between. The CDR3 is 15 residues long. The CDR3 bases are TGTGCCAGCAGCGTAGAGTCCCTACTCACCGGGGAGCTGTTTTTT. Its protein product is CASSVESLLTGELFF.

The rearrangement joins TRBV28 to TRBJ1-4, with TRBD1 matching over 7 bases. Trimming removed 6 bases from V and 7 bases from J; junction bases left unmatched: 5. Germline assignment: CDR1 MDHEN and CDR2 SYDVKM. The CDR3 runs 13 residues. DNA of the CDR3: TGTGCCAGCAGGGCAGGGGGGGGTGAAAAACTGTTTTTT. Protein sequence: CASRAGGGEKLFF.

About this clonotype: The junction and the germline gene differ at one end; a read error may be behind it. The rearrangement links TRBV5-1 to TRBJ2-7, with D hard to call. In germline, CDR1 is SGHRS, CDR2 YFSETQ. The CDR3 contains 12 residues. This CDR3 is CASRFQSSEQYF. The CDR3, as DNA: TGCGCCAGCAGATTCCAGTCCTCCGAGCAGTACTTC.

This clonotype was counted a few times. V is TRBV29-1 and J is TRBJ2-7; no clear D gene. The V and J ends lost 4 bases and 2 bases respectively, with 15 bases between them. The CDR3 has 14 residues. Germline loops: CDR1 SQVTM, CDR2 ANQGSEA. The CDR3 region is CSVVPQPQTYEQYF. The CDR3 region has the DNA TGCAGCGTTGTACCCCAGCCTCAAACCTACGAGCAGTACTTC.

This clonotype was picked up many times. The V and J genes are TRBV12-3 or TRBV12-4 and TRBJ1-5; perhaps TRBD1 as D (5 bases). This CDR3 has 15 amino acids. Trimming took 1 base from V and 0 from J, leaving 7 bases between them. The CDR3 region is CASSLGQSSNQPQHF. The DNA of the CDR3 is TGTGCCAGCAGTTTAGGACAGAGTAGCAATCAGCCCCAGCATTTT.

This clonotype has more than one count but fewer than ten. V usage is TRBV12-3 or TRBV12-4 and J usage is TRBJ2-6; D is perhaps TRBD1 (6 bases). The CDR3 is 17 residues long. V gave up 5 bases and J gave up 3 bases, with 17 bases separating them. CDR3 coding DNA: TGTGCCAGCAGTCCCCACGATACAGGGAGTGGGGCCAACGTCCTGACTTTC. Protein product: CASSPHDTGSGANVLTF.

The chain joins TRBV30 to TRBJ1-1, with TRBD1 identical over 7 bases. This CDR3 contains 13 residues. V lost 4 bases, J lost 3 bases, and 5 bases stayed unmatched. Germline lookup yields CDR1 GTSNPN and CDR2 SVGIG (reference sequence). In nucleotides, the CDR3 is TGTGCCTGGACTGGGCAGGGGGACACTGAAGCTTTCTTT. This sequence encodes CAWTGQGDTEAFF.

This clonotype was seen at least ten times. The chain combines TRBV12-3 or TRBV12-4 with TRBJ1-5, with no clear D. The germline V and J ends were trimmed by 5 bases and 6 bases, with 11 bases remaining between them. The length of the CDR3 is 13 residues. This chain's CDR3 is CASSDSLVQPQHF. CDR3 nucleotides: TGTGCCAGCAGTGATAGTTTGGTTCAGCCCCAGCATTTT.

This clonotype was counted only a few times. The rearrangement uses TRBV20-1 and TRBJ1-6; D gene ambiguous. The CDR3 covers 15 residues. The V gene lost 3 bases and the J gene lost 7 bases, with 16 bases spanning the gap. Germline values: CDR1 DFQATT, CDR2 SNEGSKA (reference sequence). CDR3 nucleotides: TGCAGTGCTAGGGCCGACTCCCAGCCCAATTCACCCCTCCACTTT. This encodes CSARADSQPNSPLHF.

This clonotype turned up a few times. This chain uses TRBV27 with TRBJ2-1; tentatively, D is TRBD2 (6 bases). This CDR3 spans 14 amino acids. Germline CDR1 reads MNHEY; CDR2 reads SMNVEV (reference sequence). The V gene lost 3 bases and the J gene lost 4 bases, with 10 bases spanning the gap. CDR3 region: CASSLRREYNEQFF. The CDR3 DNA reads TGTGCCAGCAGTTTGAGACGGGAGTACAATGAGCAGTTCTTC.